The sequence of this TCR beta chain was determined in a study of T cell responses to AZD1222 COVID-19 vaccine. Overall study results and limits: Once two AZD1222 doses were given, Spike-specific TCR breadth and depth went up.

This CDR3 comprises 15 residues. Unmatched junction bases numbered 9, after V lost 5 bases and J lost 3 bases. Germline V gene sequence: CDR1 SGHTA, CDR2 FQGNSA. A remark on this clone: Its antigen is unidentified.

TCRdb's copy holds only in-frame clones and misses some; the assay was immunoSEQ multiplex PCR. The table has some 88,000 clones, 92% seen once. The chain is built from TRBV7-2 and TRBJ1-2; 7 nucleotides line up with TRBD1. The receptor's source is an adult in good health. This specimen was peripheral blood, taken on day 0 of AZD1222 vaccination. DNA of the CDR3: TGTGCCAGCAGCGCGCAACAGGGGACCTACTATGGCTACACCTTC. This translates into CASSAQQGTYYGYTF.